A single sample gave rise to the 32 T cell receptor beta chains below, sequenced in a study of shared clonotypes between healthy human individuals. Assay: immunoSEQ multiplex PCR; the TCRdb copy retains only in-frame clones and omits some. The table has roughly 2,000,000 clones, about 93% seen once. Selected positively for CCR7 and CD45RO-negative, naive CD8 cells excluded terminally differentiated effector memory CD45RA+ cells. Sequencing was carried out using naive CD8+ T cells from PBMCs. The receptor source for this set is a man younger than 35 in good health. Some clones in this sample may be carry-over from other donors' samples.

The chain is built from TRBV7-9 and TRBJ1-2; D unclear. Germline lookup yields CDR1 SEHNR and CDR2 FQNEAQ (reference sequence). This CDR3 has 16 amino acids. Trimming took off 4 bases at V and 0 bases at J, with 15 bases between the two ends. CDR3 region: CASSSKASGSNYGYTF. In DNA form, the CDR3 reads TGTGCCAGCAGCTCGAAAGCCAGCGGCTCTAACTATGGCTACACCTTC.

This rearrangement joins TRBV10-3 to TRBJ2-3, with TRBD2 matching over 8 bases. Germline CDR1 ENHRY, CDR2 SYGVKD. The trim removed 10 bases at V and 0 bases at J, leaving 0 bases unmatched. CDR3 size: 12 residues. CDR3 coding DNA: TGTGCCACTAGCGGGAGCACAGATACGCAGTATTTT. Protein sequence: CATSGSTDTQYF.

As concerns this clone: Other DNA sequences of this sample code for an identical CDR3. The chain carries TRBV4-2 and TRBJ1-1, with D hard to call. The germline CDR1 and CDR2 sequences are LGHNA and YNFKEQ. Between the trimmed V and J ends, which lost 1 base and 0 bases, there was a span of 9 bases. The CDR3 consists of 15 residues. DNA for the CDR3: TGTGCCAGCAGCCAAGTTCGGCAGTTGAACACTGAAGCTTTCTTT. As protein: CASSQVRQLNTEAFF.

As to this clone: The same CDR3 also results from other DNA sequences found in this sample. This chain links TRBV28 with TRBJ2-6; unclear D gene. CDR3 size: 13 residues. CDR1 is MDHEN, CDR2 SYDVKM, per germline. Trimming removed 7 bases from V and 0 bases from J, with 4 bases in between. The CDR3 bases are TGTGCCAGCACCCCCTCTGGGGCCAACGTCCTGACTTTC. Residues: CASTPSGANVLTF.

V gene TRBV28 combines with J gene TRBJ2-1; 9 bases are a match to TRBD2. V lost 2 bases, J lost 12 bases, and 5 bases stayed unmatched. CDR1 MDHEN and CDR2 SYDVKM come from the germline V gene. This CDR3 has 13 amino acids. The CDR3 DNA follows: TGTGCCAGCAGTTTAGCGGGAGGGCTCTTGCAGTTCTTC. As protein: CASSLAGGLLQFF. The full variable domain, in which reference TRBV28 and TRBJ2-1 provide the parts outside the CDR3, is DVKVTQSSRYLVKRTGEKVFLECVQDMDHENMFWYRQDPGLGLRLIYFSYDVKMKEKGDIPEGYSVSREKKERFSLILESASTNQTSMYLCASSLAGGLLQFFGPGTRLTVL.

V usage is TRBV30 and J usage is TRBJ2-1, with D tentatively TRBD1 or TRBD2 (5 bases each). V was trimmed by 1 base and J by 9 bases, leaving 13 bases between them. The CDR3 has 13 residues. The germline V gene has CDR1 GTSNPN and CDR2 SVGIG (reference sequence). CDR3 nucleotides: TGTGCCTGGAGTGGGGACCCCCGGCCTGAGCAGTTCTTC. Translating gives CAWSGDPRPEQFF.

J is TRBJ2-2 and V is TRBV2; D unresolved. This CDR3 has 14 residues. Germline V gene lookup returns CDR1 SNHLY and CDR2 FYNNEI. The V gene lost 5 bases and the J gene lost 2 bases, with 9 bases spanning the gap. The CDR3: CASSPRYNTGELFF. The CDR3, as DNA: TGTGCCAGCAGTCCCAGATACAACACCGGGGAGCTGTTTTTT.

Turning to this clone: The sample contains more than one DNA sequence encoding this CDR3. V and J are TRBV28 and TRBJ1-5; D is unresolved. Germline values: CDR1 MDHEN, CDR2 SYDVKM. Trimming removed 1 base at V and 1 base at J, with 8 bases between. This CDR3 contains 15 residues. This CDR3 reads CASSLSGNSNQPQHF. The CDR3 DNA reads TGTGCCAGCAGTTTATCGGGGAACAGCAATCAGCCCCAGCATTTT.

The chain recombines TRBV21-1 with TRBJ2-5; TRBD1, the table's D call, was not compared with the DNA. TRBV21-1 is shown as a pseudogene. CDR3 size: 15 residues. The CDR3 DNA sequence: TGTGCCAGCAGCAAAGGGGACAGGGTAGGGGAGACCCAGTACTTC. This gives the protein CASSKGDRVGETQYF.

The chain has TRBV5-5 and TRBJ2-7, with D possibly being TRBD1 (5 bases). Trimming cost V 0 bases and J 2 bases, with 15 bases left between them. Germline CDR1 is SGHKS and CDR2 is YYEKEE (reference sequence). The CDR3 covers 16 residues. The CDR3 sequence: CASSLGQSLGTYEQYF. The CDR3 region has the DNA TGTGCCAGCAGCTTGGGACAGTCTTTGGGCACCTACGAGCAGTACTTC.

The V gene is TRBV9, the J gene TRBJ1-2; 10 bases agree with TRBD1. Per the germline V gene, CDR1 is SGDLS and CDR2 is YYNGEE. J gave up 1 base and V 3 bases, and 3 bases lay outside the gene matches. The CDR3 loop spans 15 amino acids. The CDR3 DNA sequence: TGTGCCAGCAGCGCCCGGACAGGGGGTAACTATGGCTACACCTTC. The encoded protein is CASSARTGGNYGYTF.

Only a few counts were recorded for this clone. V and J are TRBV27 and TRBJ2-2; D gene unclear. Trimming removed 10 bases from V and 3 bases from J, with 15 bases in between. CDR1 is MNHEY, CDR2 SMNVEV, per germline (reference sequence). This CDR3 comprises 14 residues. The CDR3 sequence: CATLAVSYTGELFF. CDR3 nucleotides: TGTGCCACCCTTGCGGTCTCATACACCGGGGAGCTGTTTTTT.

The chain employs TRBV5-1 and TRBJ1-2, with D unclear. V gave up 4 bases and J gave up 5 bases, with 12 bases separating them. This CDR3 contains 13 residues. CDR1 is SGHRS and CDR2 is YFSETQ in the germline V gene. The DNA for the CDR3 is TGCGCCAGCAGCGAGACGCTGGAGTATGGCTACACCTTC. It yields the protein CASSETLEYGYTF.

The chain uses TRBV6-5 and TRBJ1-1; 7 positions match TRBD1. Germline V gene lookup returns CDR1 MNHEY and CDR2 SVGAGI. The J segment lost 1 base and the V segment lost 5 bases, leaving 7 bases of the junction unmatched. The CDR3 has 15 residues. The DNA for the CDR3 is TGTGCCAGCAGTCTAGACAGGGCAGCGAACACTGAAGCTTTCTTT. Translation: CASSLDRAANTEAFF.

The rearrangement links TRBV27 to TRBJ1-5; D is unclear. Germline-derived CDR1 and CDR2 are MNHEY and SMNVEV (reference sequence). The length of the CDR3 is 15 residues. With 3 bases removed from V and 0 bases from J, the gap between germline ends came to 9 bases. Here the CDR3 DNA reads TGTGCCAGCAGTTTTCTGGGCGATAGCAATCAGCCCCAGCATTTT. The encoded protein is CASSFLGDSNQPQHF.

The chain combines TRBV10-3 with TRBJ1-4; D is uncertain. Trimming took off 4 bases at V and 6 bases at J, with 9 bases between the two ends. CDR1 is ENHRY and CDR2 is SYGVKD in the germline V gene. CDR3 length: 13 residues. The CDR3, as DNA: TGTGCCATCAGTGGAACACTGGATGAAAAACTGTTTTTT. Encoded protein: CAISGTLDEKLFF.

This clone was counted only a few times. CDR3 amino acids: CASSFEPGQNYGYTF. In DNA, the CDR3 is TGTGCCAGCAGCTTCGAACCGGGACAGAACTATGGCTACACCTTC. The V call is TRBV7-9, the J call TRBJ1-2; 7 bases are a match to TRBD1. Germline values: CDR1 SEHNR, CDR2 FQNEAQ (reference sequence). After removal of 3 bases from V and 2 bases from J, the junction contained 6 bases not matched to a gene. The CDR3 loop spans 15 amino acids.

The CDR3 region has the DNA TGTGCCAGCAGGGCTGTGCGGGTTAAACTGTTTTTT. It codes for CASRAVRVKLFF. V is TRBV2 and J is TRBJ1-4; unclear D gene. The CDR3 is 12 amino acids. Trimming removed 6 bases at V and 11 bases at J, with 13 bases between. CDR1 and CDR2 (germline): SNHLY, FYNNEI.

CDR3 amino acids: CASSDGMDEQYF. The CDR3 region has the DNA TGTGCCAGCAGCGACGGTATGGACGAGCAGTACTTC. V gene TRBV9 combines with J gene TRBJ2-7; D not resolved. This CDR3 has 12 amino acids. Trimming took off 3 bases at V and 5 bases at J, with 9 bases between the two ends. CDR1 is SGDLS, CDR2 YYNGEE, per germline.

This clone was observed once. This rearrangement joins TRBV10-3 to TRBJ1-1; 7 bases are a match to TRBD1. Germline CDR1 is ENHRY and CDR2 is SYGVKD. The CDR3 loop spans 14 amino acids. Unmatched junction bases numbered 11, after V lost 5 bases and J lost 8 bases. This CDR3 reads CAISFIGAGGEAFF. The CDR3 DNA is TGTGCCATCAGTTTCATTGGGGCAGGGGGGGAAGCTTTCTTT.

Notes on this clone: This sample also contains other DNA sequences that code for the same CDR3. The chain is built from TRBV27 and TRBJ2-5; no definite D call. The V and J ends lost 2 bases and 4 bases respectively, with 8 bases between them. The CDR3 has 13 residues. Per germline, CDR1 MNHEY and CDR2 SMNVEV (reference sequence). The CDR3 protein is CASSLVLGETQYF. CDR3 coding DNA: TGTGCCAGCAGTTTAGTACTTGGAGAGACCCAGTACTTC.

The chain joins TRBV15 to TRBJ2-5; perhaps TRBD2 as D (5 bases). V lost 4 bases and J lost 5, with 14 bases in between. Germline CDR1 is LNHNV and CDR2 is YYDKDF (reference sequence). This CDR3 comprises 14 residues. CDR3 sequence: CATSIIGKMETQYF. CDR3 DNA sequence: TGTGCCACCAGCATCATCGGGAAGATGGAGACCCAGTACTTC. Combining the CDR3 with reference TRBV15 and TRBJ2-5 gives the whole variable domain DAMVIQNPRYQVTQFGKPVTLSCSQTLNHNVMYWYQQKSSQAPKLLFHYYDKDFNNEADTPDNFQSRRPNTSFCFLDIRSPGLGDTAMYLCATSIIGKMETQYFGPGTRLLVL.

CDR3 loop: CASRRVRGEAFF. The CDR3 DNA is TGTGCCAGCAGACGGGTCCGGGGTGAAGCTTTCTTT. The chain links TRBV6-5 to TRBJ1-1, with D unclear. Germline CDR1 MNHEY, CDR2 SVGAGI. This CDR3 has 12 residues. Trimming left V 6 bases short and J 7 bases short, with 12 bases between.

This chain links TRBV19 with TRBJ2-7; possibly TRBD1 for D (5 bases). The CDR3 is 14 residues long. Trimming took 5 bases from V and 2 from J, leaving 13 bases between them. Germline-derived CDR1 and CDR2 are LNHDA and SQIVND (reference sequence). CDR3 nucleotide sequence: TGTGCCAGTAGTTCTGGATGGGGCGCCTACGAGCAGTACTTC. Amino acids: CASSSGWGAYEQYF.

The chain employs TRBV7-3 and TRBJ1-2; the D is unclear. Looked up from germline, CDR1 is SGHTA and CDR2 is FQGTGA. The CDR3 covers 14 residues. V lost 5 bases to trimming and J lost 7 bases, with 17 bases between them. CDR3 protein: CASSETGITGGYTF. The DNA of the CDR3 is TGTGCCAGCAGCGAGACCGGGATCACCGGTGGCTACACCTTC.

The CDR3 DNA reads as TGTGCCAGCAGTCCTTCCCGGGATAACTATGGCTACACCTTC. Encoded protein: CASSPSRDNYGYTF. V usage is TRBV27 and J usage is TRBJ1-2; D is undetermined. CDR3 length equals 14 residues. Trimming took 5 bases from V and 1 from J, leaving 11 bases between them. Germline CDR1 and CDR2: MNHEY and SMNVEV (reference sequence).

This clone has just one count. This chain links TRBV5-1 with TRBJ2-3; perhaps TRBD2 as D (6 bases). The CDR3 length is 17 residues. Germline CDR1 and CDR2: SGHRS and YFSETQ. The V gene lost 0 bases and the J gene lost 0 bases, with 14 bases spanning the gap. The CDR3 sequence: CASSLAIGGYSTDTQYF. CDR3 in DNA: TGCGCCAGCAGCTTGGCAATCGGGGGTTACAGCACAGATACGCAGTATTTT.

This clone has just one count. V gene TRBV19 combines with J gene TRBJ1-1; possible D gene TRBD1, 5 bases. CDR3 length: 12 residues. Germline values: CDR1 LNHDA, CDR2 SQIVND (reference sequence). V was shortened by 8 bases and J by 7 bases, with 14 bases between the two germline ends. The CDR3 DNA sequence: TGTGCCAGTTCCCGGGACCAGCATGAAGCTTTCTTT. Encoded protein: CASSRDQHEAFF.

CDR3 protein: CASSVAVETSSTDTQYF. In DNA form, the CDR3 reads TGTGCCAGCAGCGTAGCTGTGGAGACTAGCAGCACAGATACGCAGTATTTT. The J gene is TRBJ2-3, the V gene TRBV9; 7 bases are shared with TRBD2. The germline V gene has CDR1 SGDLS and CDR2 YYNGEE. V gave up 0 bases and J gave up 0 bases; unmatched junction bases: 7. The CDR3 has 17 residues.

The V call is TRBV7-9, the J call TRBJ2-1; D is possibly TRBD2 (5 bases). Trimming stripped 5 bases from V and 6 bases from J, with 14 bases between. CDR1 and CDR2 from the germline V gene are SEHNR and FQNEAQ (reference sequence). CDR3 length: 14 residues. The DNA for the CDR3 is TGTGCCAGCAGCCCTATTCTAGCCATCAATGAGCAGTTCTTC. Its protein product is CASSPILAINEQFF. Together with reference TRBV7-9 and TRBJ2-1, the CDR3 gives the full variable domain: DTGVSQNPRHKITKRGQNVTFRCDPISEHNRLYWYRQTLGQGPEFLTYFQNEAQLEKSRLLSDRFSAERPKGSFSTLEIQRTEQGDSAMYLCASSPILAINEQFFGPGTRLTVL.

The CDR3 region is CASSHPRGTYEQYF. In DNA, the CDR3 is TGCGCCAGCAGCCACCCCCGCGGCACCTACGAGCAGTACTTC. V and J are TRBV4-1 and TRBJ2-7; no reliable D call. The V gene lost 3 bases and the J gene lost 2 bases, with 11 bases spanning the gap. This CDR3 is built from 14 residues. Germline lookup yields CDR1 MGHRA and CDR2 YSYEKL.

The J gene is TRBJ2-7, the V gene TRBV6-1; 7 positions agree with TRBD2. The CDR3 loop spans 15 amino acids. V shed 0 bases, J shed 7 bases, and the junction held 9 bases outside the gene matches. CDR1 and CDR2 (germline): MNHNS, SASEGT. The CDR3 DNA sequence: TGTGCCAGCAGTGAAGCCCCCCTAGCGGCGGGAGAGCAGTACTTC. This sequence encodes CASSEAPLAAGEQYF.